This T cell receptor beta chain is drawn from a study of blood T cell repertoires in COVID-19. The overall study: The cDNA or gDNA used as material had been derived from T cells, B-cell-depleted T cells, or PBMCs.

J gave up 9 bases and V 2 bases, and 11 bases lay outside the gene matches. Germline CDR1 reads MNHEY; CDR2 reads SVGEGT. The CDR3 spans 17 residues. Some clones are missing from TCRdb's copy, which holds only in-frame ones; the method was immunoSEQ multiplex PCR. The sample holds over 45,000 clones, 65% to 90% seen once. Sequenced: peripheral blood. The clonotype comes from a man aged 35-49 years with acute or convalescent COVID-19. The chain couples TRBV6-2 or TRBV6-3 to TRBJ2-2, with 11 bases that match TRBD1. The CDR3 region is CASSYRGTGGDFRELFF. The CDR3 DNA reads TGTGCCAGCAGTTACCGAGGGACAGGGGGTGACTTCAGGGAGCTGTTTTTT.